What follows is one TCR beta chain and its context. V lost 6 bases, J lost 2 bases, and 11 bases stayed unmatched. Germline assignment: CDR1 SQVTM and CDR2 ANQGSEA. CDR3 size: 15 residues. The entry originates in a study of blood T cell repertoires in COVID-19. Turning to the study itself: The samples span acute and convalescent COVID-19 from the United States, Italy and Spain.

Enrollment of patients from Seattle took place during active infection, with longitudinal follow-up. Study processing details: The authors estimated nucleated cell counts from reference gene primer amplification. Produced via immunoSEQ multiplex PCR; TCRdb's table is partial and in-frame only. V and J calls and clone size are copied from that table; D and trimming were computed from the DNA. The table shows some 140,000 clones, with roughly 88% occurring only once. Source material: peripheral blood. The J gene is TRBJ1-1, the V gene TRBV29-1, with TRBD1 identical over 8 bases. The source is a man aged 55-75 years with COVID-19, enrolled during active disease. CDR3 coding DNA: TGCAGCGTGCGTCCCAGGGGGCAGTTAAACACTGAAGCTTTCTTT. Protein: CSVRPRGQLNTEAFF.